This TCR beta chain was observed in a study of metastatic and nonmetastatic thyroid tumors. V was clipped by 5 bases and J by 8 bases; unmatched bases: 9. The CDR3 is 14 amino acids. TCRdb used MiXCR to call clones anew from the PCR reads. The sample lists 39,000 or so clones, approximately 20% occurring once. A word on this clone: The antigen is unknown.

The entire patient cohort was treatment-naive prior to thyroid surgery. Study-level findings and limits: TCR beta diversity was reportedly significantly higher in malignant thyroid tumors than benign nodules, in blood and tumor.

V and J are TRBV12-3 or TRBV12-4 and TRBJ2-1, with 7 bases that match TRBD1. The clonotype was recovered from a female donor with papillary thyroid cancer or a benign thyroid nodule (not recorded which). Some clones in this sample may be carry-over from other donors' samples. The sequenced sample was blood. CDR3 DNA: TGTGCCAGCAGTCCCAGACAGGGCGTTTATGAGCAGTTCTTC. This encodes CASSPRQGVYEQFF.